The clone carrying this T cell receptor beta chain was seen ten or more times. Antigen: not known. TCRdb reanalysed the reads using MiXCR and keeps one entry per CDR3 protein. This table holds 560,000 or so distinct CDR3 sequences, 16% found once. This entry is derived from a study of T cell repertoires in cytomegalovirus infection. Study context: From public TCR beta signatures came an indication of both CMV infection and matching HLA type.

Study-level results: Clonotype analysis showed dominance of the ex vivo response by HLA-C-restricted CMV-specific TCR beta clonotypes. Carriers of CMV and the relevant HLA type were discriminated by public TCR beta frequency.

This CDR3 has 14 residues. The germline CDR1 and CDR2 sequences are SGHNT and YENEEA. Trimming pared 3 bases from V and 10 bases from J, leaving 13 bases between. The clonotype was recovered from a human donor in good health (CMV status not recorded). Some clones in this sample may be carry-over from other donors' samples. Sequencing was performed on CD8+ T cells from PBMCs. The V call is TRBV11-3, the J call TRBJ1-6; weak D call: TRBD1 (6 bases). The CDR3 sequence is CASSFRTEGSPLHF. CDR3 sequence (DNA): TGTGCCAGCAGCTTTCGGACAGAGGGGTCACCCCTCCACTTT.